This TCR beta chain was sequenced for a study of cytotoxic CD8 clonotypes in ibrutinib-treated CLL. This CDR3 is built from 16 residues. CDR1 is SGHRS and CDR2 is YFSETQ in the germline V gene. V shed 4 bases, J shed 0 bases, and the junction held 8 bases outside the gene matches. Measured with immunoSEQ multiplex PCR; TCRdb has only the in-frame clones, and not every one. The repertoire includes about 23,000 clones, about two thirds of them detected once, and around 30% sits in the top ten. The receptor was derived from a human donor with chronic lymphocytic leukemia. The rearrangement joins TRBV5-1 to TRBJ2-7; TRBD1 agrees at 9 bases. Specimen: PBMCs, collected after 24 months of ibrutinib treatment. The CDR3 loop reads CASSPAGTGNSYEQYF. The CDR3 nucleotides read TGCGCCAGCAGCCCTGCCGGGACAGGGAACTCCTACGAGCAGTACTTC.